This T cell receptor beta chain is from a study of blood T cell repertoires in COVID-19 (dated by TCRdb to 2018 to 2020). Study-wide context: Samples covering the acute and convalescent phases of COVID-19 were provided by collaborators in the United States, Italy and Spain. Nearly every sample came with metadata listing a de-identified subject ID, COVID-19 status, age in years and sex. The samples were drawn from the first 160 participants of the ongoing ImmuneRACE study and from 950 to 1,500 subjects provided by 6 global collaborators. Subjects who had been exposed to COVID-19, were actively infected with it, or had recovered from it provided the deeply sampled blood TCRbeta repertoires that made up the dataset. Where available, HLA class I and class II types were obtained from metadata supplied by the sample provider rather than from assay-based typing. The prospective study material was composed of cDNA or gDNA derived from T cells, B-cell-depleted T cells, or PBMCs. A freely available public database, intended as a resource for researchers studying the immune response to SARS-CoV-2, is where the repertoires were released. On the study overall, not on this receptor specifically: Clinical and demographic metadata were provided uncurated, with the amount varying by source and participant.

Concerning this clone: Its specific antigen is unknown. Base-call qualities are not available, and no considerably larger clone is one nucleotide away.

TCRbeta CDR3 regions were amplified from genomic DNA using the immunoSEQ Assay, a bias-controlled multiplex PCR. Per the original workflow: The number of nucleated cells in each sample was estimated by amplification of reference gene primers within the assay. Sequence reads were collapsed and filtered to measure the absolute abundance of every unique TCRbeta CDR3 rearrangement. For each sample, productive Simpson clonality was calculated as the square root of Simpson's diversity index over productive rearrangements. Here the immuneACCESS table is served through TCRdb, limited to in-frame sequences with V and J called. Missing clones are a known gap in these copies; in checked studies unresolved V genes cover under half, and the rest lacks a known reason. V and J calls and clone size are given by that table; D and trimming were obtained from the DNA. The sample profile shows about 130,000 clones; 60% to 75% of them were found once. Approximately 2% of the sample goes to the ten largest clones.

Whole blood was collected in K2EDTA tubes by collaborating institutions according to the institutions' own protocols. Collaborator samples were shipped for TCRbeta analysis as frozen whole blood, isolated PBMCs, or DNA extracted from either sample type. At the junction V is shortened by 3 bases and J by 2 bases, with 6 bases in between. The CDR3 has 13 amino acids, counting the end cysteine and phenylalanine. The entry retains the CDR3 DNA only, 39 bases that are in frame from base 1. The receptor chain draws on TRBV12-3 or TRBV12-4 and TRBJ2-3; TRBD2 is a possible D gene, resting on 6 matching bases. The specimen sequenced was peripheral blood. This clonotype was sampled from a woman in her 70s with acute or convalescent COVID-19. The encoded CDR3 is CASSLDYTDTQYF. The nucleotide sequence is TGTGCCAGCAGTTTGGACTACACAGATACGCAGTATTTT.